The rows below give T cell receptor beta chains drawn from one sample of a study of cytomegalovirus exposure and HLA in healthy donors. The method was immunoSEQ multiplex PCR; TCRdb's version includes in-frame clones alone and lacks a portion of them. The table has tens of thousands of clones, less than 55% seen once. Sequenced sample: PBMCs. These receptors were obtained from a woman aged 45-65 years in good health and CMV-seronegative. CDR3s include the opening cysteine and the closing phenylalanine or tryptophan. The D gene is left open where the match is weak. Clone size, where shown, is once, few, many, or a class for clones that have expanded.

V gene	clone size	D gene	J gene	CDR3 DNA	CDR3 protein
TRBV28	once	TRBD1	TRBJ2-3	TGTGCCAGCAGGGGGGGGGACAGGGCTTCAGATACGCAGTATTTT	CASRGGDRASDTQYF
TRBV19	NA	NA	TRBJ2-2	TGTGCCAGTAGGAGGGGGGTTTGGGGGAGGGCCAGCACCGGGGAGCTGTTTTTT	CASRRGVWGRASTGELFF
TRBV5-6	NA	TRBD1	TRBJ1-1	TGTGCCAGCAGCCCCGATTCAGGGGGTGACACTGAAGCTTTCTTT	CASSPDSGGDTEAFF
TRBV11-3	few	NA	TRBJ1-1	TGTGCCAGCAGCTTAGAAGGAGGGAGTGGGACTGAAGCTTTCTTT	CASSLEGGSGTEAFF
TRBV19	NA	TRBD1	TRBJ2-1	TGTGCCAGTAGGCCCCCGGGACAGCCGGACAATGAGCAGTTCTTC	CASRPPGQPDNEQFF
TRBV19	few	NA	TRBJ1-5	TGTGCCAGTAGTATAACCGGGGAGAGCAATCAGCCCCAGCATTTT	CASSITGESNQPQHF
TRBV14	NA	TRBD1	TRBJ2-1	TGTGCCAGCAGCCAAGGGTTCGGGACAGGGGAAGATGAGCAGTTCTTC	CASSQGFGTGEDEQFF
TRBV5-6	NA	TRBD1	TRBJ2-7	TGTGCCAGCAGCTTGGGTCCTTGGACAGGGGGTGCCTACGAGCAGTACTTC	CASSLGPWTGGAYEQYF
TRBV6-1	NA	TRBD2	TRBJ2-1	TGTGCCAGCACCGCCGGACTAGCGGGAAATGAGCAGTTCTTC	CASTAGLAGNEQFF
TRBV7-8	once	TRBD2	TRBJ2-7	TGTGCCAGCAGCTTAGAGCACAGGCGGGGGGCCTACGAGCAGTACTTC	CASSLEHRRGAYEQYF
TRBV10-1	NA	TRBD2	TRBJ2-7	TGCGCCAGCAGTGCCCGGGAGGGCGTCCTCTACGAGCAGTACTTC	CASSAREGVLYEQYF
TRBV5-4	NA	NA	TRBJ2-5	TGTGCCAGCAGCCCTGACCAAGAGACCCAGTACTTC	CASSPDQETQYF
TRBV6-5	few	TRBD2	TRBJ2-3	TGTGCCAGCAGTCCTTTAGCGGGAGGGACAGATACGCAGTATTTT	CASSPLAGGTDTQYF
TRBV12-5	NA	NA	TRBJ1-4	TGTGCTAGTGGTTTACAGGGCGCGGGTAATGAAAAACTGTTTTTT	CASGLQGAGNEKLFF
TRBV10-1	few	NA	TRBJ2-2	TGCGCCAGCAGTGACCCTATTCCCGGGGAGCTGTTTTTT	CASSDPIPGELFF
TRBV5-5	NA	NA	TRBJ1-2	TGTGCCAGCAGCTTGGGTGACAGCCATTATGGCTACACCTTC	CASSLGDSHYGYTF
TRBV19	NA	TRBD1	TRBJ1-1	TGTGCCAGTAGGCCGGACAGGTTGAACACTGAAGCTTTCTTT	CASRPDRLNTEAFF
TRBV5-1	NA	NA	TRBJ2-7	TGCGCCAGCAGCACGGAGGGGGCCAGCTCCTACGAGCAGTACTTC	CASSTEGASSYEQYF
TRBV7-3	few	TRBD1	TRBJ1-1	TGTGCCAGCAGCTCGGACAGGGAGGGGACTGAAGCTTTCTTT	CASSSDREGTEAFF
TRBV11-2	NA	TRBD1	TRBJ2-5	TGTGCCAGCAGTATAGACAGGGGGGAGACCCAGTACTTC	CASSIDRGETQYF
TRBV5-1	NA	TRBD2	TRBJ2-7	TGCGCCAGCAGCTTGGGCGGGAGAACTGACGAGCAGTACTTC	CASSLGGRTDEQYF
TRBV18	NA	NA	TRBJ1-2	TGTGCCAGCTCAGCTGACACACCAGTCTATGGCTACACCTTC	CASSADTPVYGYTF
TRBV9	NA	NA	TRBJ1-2	TGTGCCAGCAGCGTAGGGGAGGGGTTCTATGGCTACACCTTC	CASSVGEGFYGYTF
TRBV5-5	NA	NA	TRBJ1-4	TGTGCCAGCAGCTTGGACGTACGACTTAATGAAAAACTGTTTTTT	CASSLDVRLNEKLFF
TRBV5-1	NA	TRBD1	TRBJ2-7	TGCGCCAGCAGCTTGGTTCGACAGGGTACCTACGAGCAGTACTTC	CASSLVRQGTYEQYF
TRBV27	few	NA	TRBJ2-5	TGTGCCAGCAGCTCACAGGGAACGGAGACCCAGTACTTC	CASSSQGTETQYF
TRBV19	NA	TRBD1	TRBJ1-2	TGTGCCAGTAGTATATTAGGCCGGGTCTCGGACAGGGAGTACGGCTACACCTTC	CASSILGRVSDREYGYTF
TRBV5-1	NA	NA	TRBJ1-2	TGCGCCAGCAGCTTGGACAGGGAAACCGATGGCTACACCTTC	CASSLDRETDGYTF
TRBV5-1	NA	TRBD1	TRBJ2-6	TGCGCCAGCAGCTTGGGGGCAGGGGGCATGAGATCTGGGGCCAACGTCCTGACTTTC	CASSLGAGGMRSGANVLTF
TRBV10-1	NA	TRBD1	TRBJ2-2	TGCGCCAGCACACGGACAGGGACCGGGGAGCTGTTTTTT	CASTRTGTGELFF
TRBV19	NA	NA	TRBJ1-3	TGTGCCAGTAGCATCCAGGAATCGGCGGGAAACACCATATATTTT	CASSIQESAGNTIYF
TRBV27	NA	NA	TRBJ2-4	TGTGCCAGCAGTCCCTCTGGCAGGGGGGTGGCCAAAAACATTCAGTACTTC	CASSPSGRGVAKNIQYF
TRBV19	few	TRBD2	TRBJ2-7	TGTGCCAGTAGTCGGGGGAGGGGAGGGTCAACCTACGAGCAGTACTTC	CASSRGRGGSTYEQYF
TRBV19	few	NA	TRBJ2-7	TGTGCCAGTAGTAGCCGGGATGGCTCCTACGAGCAGTACTTC	CASSSRDGSYEQYF
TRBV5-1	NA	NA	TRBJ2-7	TGCGCCAGCAGCTTGGACGGAGTCCCCTACGAGCAGTACTTC	CASSLDGVPYEQYF